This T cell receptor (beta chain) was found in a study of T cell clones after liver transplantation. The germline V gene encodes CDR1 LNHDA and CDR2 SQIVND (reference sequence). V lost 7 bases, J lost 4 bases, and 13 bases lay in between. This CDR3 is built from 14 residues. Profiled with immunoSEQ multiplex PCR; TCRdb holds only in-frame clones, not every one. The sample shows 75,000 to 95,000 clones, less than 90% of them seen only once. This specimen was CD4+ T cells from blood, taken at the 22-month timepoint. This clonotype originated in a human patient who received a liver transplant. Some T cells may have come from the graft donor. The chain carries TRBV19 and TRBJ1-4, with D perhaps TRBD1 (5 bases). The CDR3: CASTPNDSNEKLFF. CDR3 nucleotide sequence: TGTGCCAGTACCCCCAATGACAGTAATGAAAAACTGTTTTTT.